These 21 T cell receptor beta chains were sequenced from one sample in a study of neurological immune-mediated disorders. TCRdb called the 5' RACE reads again in MiXCR, with one record for every CDR3 protein. This table holds more than 25,000 distinct CDR3 sequences, 9% to 13% found once. The sample taken for sequencing was PBMCs. These TCRs come from a woman in her fifties or sixties in good health.

In its sample, this clonotype was seen many times. This chain uses TRBV4-1 with TRBJ2-5, with TRBD2 identical over 8 bases. J gave up 4 bases and V 0 bases, and 7 bases lay outside the gene matches. Per germline, CDR1 MGHRA and CDR2 YSYEKL. The CDR3 is 16 residues long. This chain's CDR3 is CASSQDERGRRETQYF. DNA of the CDR3: TGCGCCAGCAGCCAAGATGAGCGGGGGCGCAGAGAGACCCAGTACTTC.

This clonotype has at least ten counts. The chain uses TRBV4-2 and TRBJ2-1, with 9 bases matching TRBD1. Trimming took 0 bases from V and 9 from J; bases not matched to a gene: 12. The V gene's germline CDR1 is LGHNA and CDR2 YNFKEQ. The CDR3 is 17 residues long. CDR3 in amino acids: CASSQESGTGLKGEQFF. CDR3 in DNA: TGTGCCAGCAGCCAAGAAAGCGGGACAGGGTTAAAGGGTGAGCAGTTCTTC.

This clonotype was counted at least ten times. The V call is TRBV15, the J call TRBJ1-1, with 7 bases lining up with TRBD1. The germline V gene encodes CDR1 LNHNV and CDR2 YYDKDF (reference sequence). The V segment lost 3 bases and the J segment 3 bases; nucleotides outside the gene matches: 7. There are 15 residues in the CDR3. CDR3 amino acids: CATSSSGGVDTEAFF. In DNA, the CDR3 is TGTGCCACCAGCAGTTCAGGGGGGGTGGACACTGAAGCTTTCTTT.

This clonotype was observed at least ten times. The chain is built from TRBV20-1 and TRBJ2-3; the match to TRBD2 covers 11 bases. This CDR3 is built from 15 residues. CDR1 and CDR2 (germline): DFQATT, SNEGSKA (reference sequence). Unmatched junction bases numbered 6, after V lost 1 base and J lost 6 bases. CDR3 DNA: TGCAGTGCTAGAGTTAGCGGGGGGGCCGGGGATACGCAGTATTTT. Residues: CSARVSGGAGDTQYF.

V and J are TRBV27 and TRBJ2-7; a possible D gene is TRBD1 (5 bases). With 3 bases removed from V and 5 bases from J, the gap between germline ends came to 11 bases. This CDR3 is 13 amino acids long. Germline-derived CDR1 and CDR2 are MNHEY and SMNVEV (reference sequence). CDR3 sequence: CASSFTRVHEQYF. As DNA, the CDR3 is TGTGCCAGCAGTTTCACCAGGGTACACGAGCAGTACTTC.

At least ten counts were recorded for this clonotype. The chain has TRBV20-1 and TRBJ1-5; no clear D. The CDR3 is 13 residues long. Trimming stripped 1 base from V and 3 bases from J, with 7 bases between. Germline CDR1 and CDR2: DFQATT and SNEGSKA (reference sequence). CDR3 amino acids: CSARAVVNQPQHF. As DNA, the CDR3 is TGCAGTGCTAGAGCGGTGGTCAATCAGCCCCAGCATTTT.

This clonotype was seen repeatedly, ten times or more. The gene calls are TRBV6-2 or TRBV6-3 and TRBJ1-2, with D perhaps matching TRBD1 (5 bases). The CDR3 loop spans 15 amino acids. V was cut by 7 bases and J by 3 bases, with 18 bases left in between. Germline-derived CDR1 and CDR2 are MNHEY and SVGEGT. The CDR3 protein is CASIATNPGHYGYTF. The CDR3 coding sequence is TGTGCCAGCATTGCCACGAATCCGGGGCACTATGGCTACACCTTC.

This clonotype was seen many times. The chain combines TRBV6-2 or TRBV6-3 with TRBJ2-2; D is undetermined. The V end lost 2 bases, the J end lost 0 bases, and 10 bases lay between the germline ends. This CDR3 contains 16 residues. Germline CDR1 is MNHEY and CDR2 is SVGEGT. CDR3 amino acids: CASSYEAAANTGELFF. The CDR3 region has the DNA TGTGCCAGCAGTTACGAAGCAGCCGCGAACACCGGGGAGCTGTTTTTT.

Many counts were recorded for this clonotype. The rearrangement joins TRBV5-1 to TRBJ1-4; 7 positions match TRBD1. Losses at the gene ends were 2 bases for V and 4 bases for J; bases not matched to a gene: 5. The CDR3 runs to 15 residues. CDR1 is SGHRS, CDR2 YFSETQ, per germline. CDR3 bases: TGCGCCAGCAGCTTAGTGGGACAGCTTAATGAAAAACTGTTTTTT. This codes for CASSLVGQLNEKLFF.

As for this clonotype: Germline and junction disagree at one end, which may indicate a read error. The chain carries TRBV5-1 and TRBJ2-1; possibly TRBD1 for D (5 bases). The CDR3 has 14 residues. In germline, CDR1 is SGHRS, CDR2 YFSETQ. The CDR3 loop is CVSSPGPPYNEQFF. Written as DNA, the CDR3 is TGCGTCAGCAGCCCAGGGCCCCCCTACAATGAGCAGTTCTTC. Based on the CDR3 plus reference TRBV5-1 and TRBJ2-1, the full variable domain is KAGVTQTPRYLIKTRGQQVTLSCSPISGHRSVSWYQQTPGQGLQFLFEYFSETQRNKGNFPGRFSGRQFSNSRSEMNVSTLELGDSALYLCVSSPGPPYNEQFFGPGTRLTVL.

This clonotype was recorded many times. The chain combines TRBV20-1 with TRBJ2-5; 12 bases align to TRBD2. Germline trimming cut 1 base from V and 0 bases from J; bases unmatched to any gene: 6. The CDR3 length is 17 residues. The germline gives CDR1 DFQATT, CDR2 SNEGSKA (reference sequence). The CDR3 nucleotides are TGCAGTGCTAGAGGAACTAGCGGGGGGCTGTACCAAGAGACCCAGTACTTC. Its translation: CSARGTSGGLYQETQYF.

This clonotype has ten or more counts. The genes are TRBV12-3 or TRBV12-4 and TRBJ2-7; 9 nucleotides agree with TRBD1. The V and J ends lost 3 bases and 6 bases, in that order; junction bases with no gene match: 9. The CDR3 covers 15 residues. The CDR3 region has the DNA TGTGCCAGCAGTTTGCGGGCCGGGACAGGGCTCGAGCAGTACTTC. Amino acid sequence: CASSLRAGTGLEQYF.

V and J are TRBV6-5 and TRBJ2-1; D unresolved. V was trimmed by 1 base and J by 0 bases, leaving 7 bases between them. The CDR3 is 15 amino acids. Looked up from germline, CDR1 is MNHEY and CDR2 is SVGAGI. The chain's CDR3 is CASSYFASSYNEQFF. CDR3 sequence (DNA): TGTGCCAGCAGTTACTTCGCTAGCTCCTACAATGAGCAGTTCTTC.

Note on this clonotype: An end of the junction does not agree with germline; a read error may underlie this. The chain uses TRBV6-2 or TRBV6-3 and TRBJ2-7, with D hard to call. Per the germline V gene, CDR1 is MNHEY and CDR2 is SVGEGT. The CDR3 is 12 amino acids. CDR3 in amino acids: CVSSPPRTGQYF. The CDR3 coding sequence is TGTGTCAGCAGCCCCCCAAGGACGGGGCAGTACTTC.

In this sample, this clonotype turned up many times. The V gene is TRBV12-3 or TRBV12-4, the J gene TRBJ2-7, with 9 bases lining up with TRBD1. V trimming: 5 bases; J trimming: 4 bases; junction bases outside the gene matches: 15. CDR3 size: 17 residues. The CDR3 here is CASSPKGQGGRSYEQYF. The CDR3 DNA reads TGTGCCAGCAGTCCAAAGGGACAGGGAGGACGGTCTTACGAGCAGTACTTC.

This clonotype has ten or more counts. The chain uses TRBV6-6 and TRBJ2-5; TRBD2 agrees at 8 bases. Per the germline V gene, CDR1 is MNHNY and CDR2 is SVGAGI (reference sequence). Trimming removed 5 bases from V and 4 bases from J; junction bases left unmatched: 12. The CDR3 spans 16 residues. CDR3 in amino acids: CASSHPPGGVGETQYF. The CDR3 DNA sequence: TGTGCCAGCAGTCACCCCCCCGGGGGGGTCGGAGAGACCCAGTACTTC.

Many counts were recorded for this clonotype. This chain links TRBV5-6 with TRBJ2-3; TRBD2 matches at 10 bases. CDR1 is SGHDT and CDR2 is YYEEEE in the germline V gene. V dropped 3 bases and J dropped 1; count of bases not matched to a gene: 11. The CDR3 totals 18 residues. DNA of the CDR3: TGTGCCAGCAGCTACTTTAAATCTGGACTAGCGGGCACAGATACGCAGTATTTT. This sequence encodes CASSYFKSGLAGTDTQYF. Supplemented by reference TRBV5-6 and TRBJ2-3, the full variable domain reads DAGVTQSPTHLIKTRGQQVTLRCSPKSGHDTVSWYQQALGQGPQFIFQYYEEEERQRGNFPDRFSGHQFPNYSSELNVNALLLGDSALYLCASSYFKSGLAGTDTQYFGPGTRLTVL.

This clonotype was counted many times. The gene calls are TRBV4-2 and TRBJ1-3; tentative D call: TRBD1 (5 bases). Trimming left V 0 bases short and J 2 bases short, with 11 bases between. The CDR3 is 16 amino acids. CDR1 is LGHNA and CDR2 is YNFKEQ in the germline V gene. This CDR3 reads CASSQERRGAGNTIYF. For the CDR3, the DNA is TGTGCCAGCAGCCAAGAACGTAGAGGGGCTGGAAACACCATATATTTT.

This clonotype was detected ten times or more. The chain employs TRBV20-1 and TRBJ2-3, with a weak D call TRBD2 (5 bases). Trimming left V 6 bases short and J 2 bases short, with 15 bases between. This CDR3 spans 14 amino acids. Per the germline V gene, CDR1 is DFQATT and CDR2 is SNEGSKA (reference sequence). CDR3 region: CSATGFHTTDTQYF. As DNA, the CDR3 is TGCAGTGCCACGGGATTTCACACCACAGATACGCAGTATTTT.

This clonotype was counted ten times or more. The chain links TRBV20-1 to TRBJ1-2; 8 bases fit TRBD1. Germline V gives CDR1 DFQATT, CDR2 SNEGSKA (reference sequence). The CDR3 totals 13 residues. V lost 1 base to trimming and J lost 2 bases; unmatched junction nucleotides: 0. This CDR3 is CSARGDRNYGYTF. CDR3 in DNA: TGCAGTGCTAGAGGGGACAGGAACTATGGCTACACCTTC.

The table lists this clonotype with many counts. The genes are TRBV5-5 and TRBJ1-2, with D possibly TRBD1 on 5 matching bases. The V end was cut by 4 bases, the J end by 8 bases, with 15 bases between. Germline lookup yields CDR1 SGHKS and CDR2 YYEKEE (reference sequence). CDR3 size: 13 residues. This CDR3 is CASSPGVPRGYTF. CDR3 DNA sequence: TGTGCCAGCAGCCCGGGGGTGCCGCGGGGCTACACCTTC.